This entry is about one T cell receptor (beta chain). Assay: immunoSEQ multiplex PCR; the TCRdb copy retains only in-frame clones and omits some. The table lists around 400,000 clones, over 75% of them singletons. The sample originates from a study of blood T cell repertoires in COVID-19. The wider study: Acute-phase and convalescent COVID-19 samples originated in the United States, Italy and Spain. PBMCs, B-cell-depleted T cells, or T cells provided the cDNA or gDNA that made up the material.

CDR1 is LNHDA, CDR2 SQIVND, per germline (reference sequence). The CDR3 spans 16 residues. V gave up 7 bases and J gave up 2 bases, with 17 bases separating them. V gene TRBV19 combines with J gene TRBJ2-2; D is possibly TRBD2 (5 bases). The sample consisted of peripheral blood. This clonotype was obtained from a woman aged 25 to 45 with COVID-19, enrolled during active disease. The CDR3 DNA reads as TGTGCCAGTACCCCCACTAGACTCGGAAACACCGGGGAGCTGTTTTTT. It codes for CASTPTRLGNTGELFF.